A selection of T cell receptor beta chains follows, all from one sample in a study of cytomegalovirus exposure and HLA in healthy donors. The method was immunoSEQ multiplex PCR; TCRdb's version includes in-frame clones alone and lacks a portion of them. The sample consists of some 150,000 clones, 70% to 80% of them appearing once. The sample taken for sequencing was PBMCs. These receptor sequences come from a female donor in good health and CMV-seropositive. Each CDR3 is given with its conserved first and last residue. D genes are given only for firm matches. Clone size is not always given. Where it is, it says once, few, many or a class for expanded clones.

clone_size	v_call	j_call	d_call	cdr3_nt	cdr3_aa
NA	TRBV7-2	TRBJ2-5	NA	TGTGCCAGCAGCTTACCGACTGATACGAACCCGTGGACCCAGTACTTC	CASSLPTDTNPWTQYF
NA	TRBV15	TRBJ2-7	TRBD2	TGTGCCACTGGAACCCGGCGGGGGTCCTACGAGCAGTACTTC	CATGTRRGSYEQYF
NA	TRBV11-2	TRBJ1-2	NA	TGTGCCAGCAGCTTTTTAGGTATCGGGGATGGCTACACCTTC	CASSFLGIGDGYTF
once	TRBV6-5	TRBJ1-6	TRBD1	TGTGCCAGCAGTTCCTTTTGGACAGGGGAGGGATCACCCCTCCACTTT	CASSSFWTGEGSPLHF
NA	TRBV10-3	TRBJ2-7	TRBD1	TGTGCCATCGGACAGGAAACCTACGAGCAGTACTTC	CAIGQETYEQYF
NA	TRBV28	TRBJ1-3	NA	TGTGCCAGCAGTTTGGTCAGAGAGGGCCTCTCTGGAAACACCATATATTTT	CASSLVREGLSGNTIYF
NA	TRBV13	TRBJ1-6	NA	TGTGCCAGCGGTGACTTAGGTTCACCCCTCCACTTC	CASGDLGSPLHF
NA	TRBV9	TRBJ2-7	TRBD2	TGTGCCAGCAGCCCAGGACTAGCGGACTCCTACGAGCAGTACTTC	CASSPGLADSYEQYF
NA	TRBV7-2	TRBJ2-7	NA	TGTGCCAGCAGCTTCACCGACAGGAACAACTACGAGCAGTACTTC	CASSFTDRNNYEQYF
NA	TRBV9	TRBJ2-4	TRBD2	TGTGCCAGCAGCGTAGGACTAGCGGGGGCCAAGGGGAACATTCAGTACTTC	CASSVGLAGAKGNIQYF
NA	TRBV4-2	TRBJ1-2	NA	TGTGCCAGCAGCCAGACCCGACAGGAGTTCTATGGCTACACCTTC	CASSQTRQEFYGYTF
few	TRBV5-1	TRBJ2-7	NA	TGCGCCAGCACCCAACACTCCTACGAGCAGTACTTC	CASTQHSYEQYF
NA	TRBV5-1	TRBJ1-1	NA	TGCGCCAGCAGCTTGGGAGGGAGTACTGAAGCTTTCTTT	CASSLGGSTEAFF
NA	TRBV28	TRBJ1-3	NA	TGTGCCAGCAGGGCCTTCACAGCAGACTCTGGAAACACCATATATTTT	CASRAFTADSGNTIYF
once	TRBV5-1	TRBJ2-1	NA	TGCGCCAGCAGCTTGGCGGGTCAGATTCCCTACAATGAGCAGTTCTTC	CASSLAGQIPYNEQFF
NA	TRBV19	TRBJ2-1	NA	TGTGCCAGTAGTATTCAGGGGCAACGGGGAAATGAGCAGTTCTTC	CASSIQGQRGNEQFF
NA	TRBV5-4	TRBJ2-5	NA	TGTGCCAGCAGCTTCGACAGCTTCCAAGAGACCCAGTACTTC	CASSFDSFQETQYF
NA	TRBV28	TRBJ2-1	NA	TGTGCCAGCAGTCGAACATACAATGAGCAGTTCTTC	CASSRTYNEQFF
few	TRBV5-1	TRBJ1-1	TRBD1	TGCGCCAGCGACGTAAGGGCAGGGGGCACTGAAGCTTTCTTT	CASDVRAGGTEAFF
NA	TRBV30	TRBJ1-3	TRBD1	TGTGCCTGGAGCCCGGGACAGGGAACTTTCTCTGGAAACACCATATATTTT	CAWSPGQGTFSGNTIYF
NA	TRBV7-2	TRBJ2-3	TRBD2	TGTGCCAGCAGCCCGAAAAGCGGGAGCGGAGCAGATACGCAGTATTTT	CASSPKSGSGADTQYF